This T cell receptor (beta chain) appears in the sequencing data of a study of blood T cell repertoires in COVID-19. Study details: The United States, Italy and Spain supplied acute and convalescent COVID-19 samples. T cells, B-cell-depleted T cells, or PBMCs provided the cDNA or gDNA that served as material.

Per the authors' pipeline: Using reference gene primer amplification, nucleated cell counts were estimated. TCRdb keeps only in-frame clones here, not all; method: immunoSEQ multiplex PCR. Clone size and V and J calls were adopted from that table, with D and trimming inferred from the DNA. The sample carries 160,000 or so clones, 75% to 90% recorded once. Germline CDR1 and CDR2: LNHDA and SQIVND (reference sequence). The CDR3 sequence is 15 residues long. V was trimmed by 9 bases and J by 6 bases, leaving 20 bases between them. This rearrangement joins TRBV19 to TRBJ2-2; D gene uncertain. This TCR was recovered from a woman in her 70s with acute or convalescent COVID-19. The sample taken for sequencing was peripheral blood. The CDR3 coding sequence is TGTGCCAGCGCCCGTTGGATCCAAGCGTCCGGGGAGCTGTTTTTT. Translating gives CASARWIQASGELFF.